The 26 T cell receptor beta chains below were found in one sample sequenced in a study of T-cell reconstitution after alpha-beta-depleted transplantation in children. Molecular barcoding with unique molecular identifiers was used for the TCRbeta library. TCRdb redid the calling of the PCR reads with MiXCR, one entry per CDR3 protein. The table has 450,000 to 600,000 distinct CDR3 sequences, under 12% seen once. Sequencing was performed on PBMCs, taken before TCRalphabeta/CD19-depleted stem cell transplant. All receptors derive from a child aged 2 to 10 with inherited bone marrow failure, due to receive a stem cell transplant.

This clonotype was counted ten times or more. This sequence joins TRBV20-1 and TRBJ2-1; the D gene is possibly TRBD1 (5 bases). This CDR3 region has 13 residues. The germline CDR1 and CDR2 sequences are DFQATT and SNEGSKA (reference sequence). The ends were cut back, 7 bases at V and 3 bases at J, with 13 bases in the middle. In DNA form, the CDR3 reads TGCAGTGGTAGTCTACAGGTCTACAATGAGCAGTTCTTC. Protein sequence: CSGSLQVYNEQFF.

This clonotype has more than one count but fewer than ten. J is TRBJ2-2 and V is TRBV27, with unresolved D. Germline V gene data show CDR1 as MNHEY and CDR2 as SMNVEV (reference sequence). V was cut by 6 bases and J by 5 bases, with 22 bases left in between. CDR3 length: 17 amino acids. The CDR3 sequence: CASSTQAGPKTTGELFF. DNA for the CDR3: TGTGCCAGCAGCACCCAGGCCGGGCCGAAGACAACCGGGGAGCTGTTTTTT.

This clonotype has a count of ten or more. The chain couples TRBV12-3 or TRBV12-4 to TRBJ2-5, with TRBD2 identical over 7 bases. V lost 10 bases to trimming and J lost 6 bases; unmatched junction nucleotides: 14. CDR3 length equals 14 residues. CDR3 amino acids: CATTPLGGGKTQYF. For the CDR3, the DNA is TGTGCCACCACCCCCCTTGGGGGAGGGAAGACCCAGTACTTC.

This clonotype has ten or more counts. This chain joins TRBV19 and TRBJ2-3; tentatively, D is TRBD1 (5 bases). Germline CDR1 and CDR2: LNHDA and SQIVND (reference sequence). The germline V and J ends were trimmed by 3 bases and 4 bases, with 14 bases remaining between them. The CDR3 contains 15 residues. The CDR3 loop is CASSIWAGIADTQYF. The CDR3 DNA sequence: TGTGCCAGTAGTATCTGGGCAGGGATCGCAGATACGCAGTATTTT.

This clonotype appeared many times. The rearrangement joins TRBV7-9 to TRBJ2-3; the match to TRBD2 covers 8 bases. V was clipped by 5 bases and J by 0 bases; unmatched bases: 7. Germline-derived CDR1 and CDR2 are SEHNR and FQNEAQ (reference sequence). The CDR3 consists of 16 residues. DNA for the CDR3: TGTGCCAGCAGCCTAATAGCGGGAAGAAGCACAGATACGCAGTATTTT. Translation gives CASSLIAGRSTDTQYF.

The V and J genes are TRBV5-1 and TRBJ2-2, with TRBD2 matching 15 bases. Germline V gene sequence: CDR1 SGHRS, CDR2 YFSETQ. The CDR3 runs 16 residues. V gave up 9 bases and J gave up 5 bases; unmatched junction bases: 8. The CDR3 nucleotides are TGCGCCACCGGACTAGCGGGAGGGCCCGGGACCGGGGAGCTGTTTTTT. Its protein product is CATGLAGGPGTGELFF.

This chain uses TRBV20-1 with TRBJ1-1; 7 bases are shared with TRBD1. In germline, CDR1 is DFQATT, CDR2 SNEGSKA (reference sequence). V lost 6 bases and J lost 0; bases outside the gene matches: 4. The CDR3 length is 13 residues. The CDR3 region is CSAKTGMNTEAFF. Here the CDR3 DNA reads TGCAGTGCCAAGACAGGGATGAACACTGAAGCTTTCTTT.

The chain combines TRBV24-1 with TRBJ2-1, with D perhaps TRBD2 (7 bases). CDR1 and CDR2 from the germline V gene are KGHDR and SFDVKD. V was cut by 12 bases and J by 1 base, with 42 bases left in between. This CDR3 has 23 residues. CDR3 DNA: TGTGCCGCCTTTTATTTGTCCGGGGGTGGGGGAGGGCCCGGACAGTTGTCCTACAATGAGCAGTTCTTC. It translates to CAAFYLSGGGGGPGQLSYNEQFF.

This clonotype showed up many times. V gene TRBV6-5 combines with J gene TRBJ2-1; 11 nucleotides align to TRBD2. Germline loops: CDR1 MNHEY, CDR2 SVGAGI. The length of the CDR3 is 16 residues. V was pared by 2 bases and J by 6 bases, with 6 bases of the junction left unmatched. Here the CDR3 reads CASSYVSGRAGNEQFF. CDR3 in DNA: TGTGCCAGCAGTTACGTTAGCGGGAGGGCCGGCAATGAGCAGTTCTTC.

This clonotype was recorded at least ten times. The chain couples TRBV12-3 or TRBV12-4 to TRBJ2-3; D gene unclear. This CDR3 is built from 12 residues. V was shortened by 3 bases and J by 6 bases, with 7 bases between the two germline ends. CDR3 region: CASSFRPDTQYF. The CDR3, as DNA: TGTGCCAGCAGTTTTAGGCCGGATACGCAGTATTTT.

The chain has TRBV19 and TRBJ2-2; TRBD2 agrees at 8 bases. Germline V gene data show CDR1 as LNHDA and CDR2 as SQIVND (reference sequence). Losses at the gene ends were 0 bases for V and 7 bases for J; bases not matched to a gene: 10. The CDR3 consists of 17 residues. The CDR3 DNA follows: TGTGCCAGTAGTATAGAACGACTAGCGCTCGAAGGCGGGGAGCTGTTTTTT. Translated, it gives CASSIERLALEGGELFF.

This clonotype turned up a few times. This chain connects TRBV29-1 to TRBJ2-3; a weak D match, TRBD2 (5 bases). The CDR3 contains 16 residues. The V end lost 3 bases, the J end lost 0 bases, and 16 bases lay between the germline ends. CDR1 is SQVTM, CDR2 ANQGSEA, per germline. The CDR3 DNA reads TGCAGCGTTGAGTTAATTAGCGATGCTAGCACAGATACGCAGTATTTT. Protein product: CSVELISDASTDTQYF.

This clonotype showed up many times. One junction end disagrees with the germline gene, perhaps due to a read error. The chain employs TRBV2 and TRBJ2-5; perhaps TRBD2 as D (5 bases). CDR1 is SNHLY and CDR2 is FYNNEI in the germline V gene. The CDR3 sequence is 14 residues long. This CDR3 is CASRELDSTPQESF. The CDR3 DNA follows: TGTGCCAGCAGGGAGCTGGACTCAACGCCCCAGGAGTCCTTC. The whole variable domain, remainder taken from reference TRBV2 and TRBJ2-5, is EPEVTQTPSHQVTQMGQEVILRCVPISNHLYFYWYRQILGQKVEFLVSFYNNEISEKSEIFDDQFSVERPDGSNFTLKIRSTKLEDSAMYFCASRELDSTPQESFGPGTRLLVL.

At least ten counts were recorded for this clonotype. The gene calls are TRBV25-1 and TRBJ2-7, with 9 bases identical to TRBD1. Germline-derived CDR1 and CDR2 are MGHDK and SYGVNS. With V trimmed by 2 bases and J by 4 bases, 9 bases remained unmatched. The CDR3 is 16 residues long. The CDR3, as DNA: TGTGCCAGCAGTGAACAGGGACAGGGTTACGAATACGAGCAGTACTTC. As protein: CASSEQGQGYEYEQYF.

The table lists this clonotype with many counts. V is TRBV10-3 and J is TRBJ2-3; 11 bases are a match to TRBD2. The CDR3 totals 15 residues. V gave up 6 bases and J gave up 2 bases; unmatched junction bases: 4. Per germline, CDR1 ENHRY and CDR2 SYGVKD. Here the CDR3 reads CAIRTGLAVTDTQYF. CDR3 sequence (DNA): TGTGCCATCAGGACGGGACTAGCGGTCACAGATACGCAGTATTTT.

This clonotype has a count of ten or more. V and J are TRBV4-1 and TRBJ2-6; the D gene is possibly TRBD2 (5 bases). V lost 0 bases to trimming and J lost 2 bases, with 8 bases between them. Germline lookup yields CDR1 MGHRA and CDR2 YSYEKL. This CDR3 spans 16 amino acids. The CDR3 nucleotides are TGCGCCAGCAGCCAAGAATGGGGAGCTGGGGCCAACGTCCTGACTTTC. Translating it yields CASSQEWGAGANVLTF.

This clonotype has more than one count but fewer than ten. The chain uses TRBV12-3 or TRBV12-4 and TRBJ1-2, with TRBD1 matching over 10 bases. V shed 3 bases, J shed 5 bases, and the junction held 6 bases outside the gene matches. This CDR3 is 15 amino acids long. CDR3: CASSFGTGEGYGYTF. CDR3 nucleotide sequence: TGTGCCAGCAGTTTTGGGACAGGGGAGGGTTATGGCTACACCTTC.

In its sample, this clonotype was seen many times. CDR3 residues: CASSLGGRAHEQYF. CDR3 sequence (DNA): TGTGCCAGCAGCTTAGGCGGGAGGGCCCACGAGCAGTACTTC. V is TRBV7-2 and J is TRBJ2-7; 9 positions agree with TRBD2. The length of the CDR3 is 14 residues. Losses at the gene ends were 1 base for V and 5 bases for J; bases not matched to a gene: 3. The germline CDR1 and CDR2 sequences are SGHTA and FQGNSA.

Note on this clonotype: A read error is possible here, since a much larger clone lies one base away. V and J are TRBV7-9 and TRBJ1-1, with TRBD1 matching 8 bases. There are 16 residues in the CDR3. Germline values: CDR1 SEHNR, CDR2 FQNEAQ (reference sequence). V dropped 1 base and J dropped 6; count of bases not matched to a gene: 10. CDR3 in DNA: TGTGCCAGCAGCTTAGGTTTTCCAGGGGGCGGTGCTGAAGCTTTCTTT. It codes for CASSLGFPGGGAEAFF. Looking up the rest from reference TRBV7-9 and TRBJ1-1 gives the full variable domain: DTGVSQNPRHKITKRGQNVTFRCDPISEHNRLYWYRQTLGQGPEFLTYFQNEAQLEKSRLLSDRFSAERPKGSFSTLEIQRTEQGDSAMYLCASSLGFPGGGAEAFFGQGTRLTVV.

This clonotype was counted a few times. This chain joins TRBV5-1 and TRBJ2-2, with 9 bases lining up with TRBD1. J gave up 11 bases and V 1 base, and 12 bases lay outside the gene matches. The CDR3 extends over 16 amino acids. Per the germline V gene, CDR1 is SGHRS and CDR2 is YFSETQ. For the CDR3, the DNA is TGCGCCAGCAGCTTGAGGAGACAGGGGGTTATCGGTGAGCTGTTTTTT. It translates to CASSLRRQGVIGELFF.

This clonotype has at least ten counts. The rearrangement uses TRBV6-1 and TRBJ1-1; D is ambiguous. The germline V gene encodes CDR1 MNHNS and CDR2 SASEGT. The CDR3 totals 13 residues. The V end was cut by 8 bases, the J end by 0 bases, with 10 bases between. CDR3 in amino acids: CASSILLNTEAFF. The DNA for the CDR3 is TGTGCCAGCTCTATCTTACTGAACACTGAAGCTTTCTTT.

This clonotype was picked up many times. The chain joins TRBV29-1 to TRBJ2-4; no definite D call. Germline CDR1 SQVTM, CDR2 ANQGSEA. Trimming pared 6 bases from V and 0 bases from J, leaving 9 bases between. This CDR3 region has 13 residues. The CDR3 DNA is TGCAGCGTCACGACCCTAGCCAAAAACATTCAGTACTTC. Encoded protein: CSVTTLAKNIQYF.

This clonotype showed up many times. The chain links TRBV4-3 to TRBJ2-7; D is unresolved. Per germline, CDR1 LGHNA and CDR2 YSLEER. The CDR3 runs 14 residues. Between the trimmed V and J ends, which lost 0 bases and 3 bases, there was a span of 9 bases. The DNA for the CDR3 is TGCGCCAGCAGCCAAGAGTGGCTAAGCTACGAGCAGTACTTC. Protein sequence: CASSQEWLSYEQYF.

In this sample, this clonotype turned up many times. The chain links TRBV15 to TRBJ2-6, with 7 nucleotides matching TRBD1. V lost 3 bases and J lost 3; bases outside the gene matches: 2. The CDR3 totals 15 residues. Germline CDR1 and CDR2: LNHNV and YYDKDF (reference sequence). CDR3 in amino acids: CATSRDRLGANVLTF. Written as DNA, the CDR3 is TGTGCCACCAGCAGGGACAGGCTTGGGGCCAACGTCCTGACTTTC. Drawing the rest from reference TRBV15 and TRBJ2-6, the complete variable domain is DAMVIQNPRYQVTQFGKPVTLSCSQTLNHNVMYWYQQKSSQAPKLLFHYYDKDFNNEADTPDNFQSRRPNTSFCFLDIRSPGLGDTAMYLCATSRDRLGANVLTFGAGSRLTVL.

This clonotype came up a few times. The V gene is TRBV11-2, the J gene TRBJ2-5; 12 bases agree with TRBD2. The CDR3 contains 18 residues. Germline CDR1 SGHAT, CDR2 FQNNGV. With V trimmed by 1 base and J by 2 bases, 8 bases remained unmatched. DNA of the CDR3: TGTGCCAGCAGCTTAGTCTGGCTCGGGACTAGCGGGCAAGAGACCCAGTACTTC. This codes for CASSLVWLGTSGQETQYF.

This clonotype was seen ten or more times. CDR3 bases: TGTGCCAGCTCACCACCGGTGGTTAGCTCCTACAATGAGCAGTTCTTC. Translating it yields CASSPPVVSSYNEQFF. The chain is built from TRBV18 and TRBJ2-1; D is unclear. V was shortened by 0 bases and J by 0 bases, with 9 bases between the two germline ends. There are 16 residues in the CDR3. Germline V gene sequence: CDR1 KGHSH, CDR2 LQKENI. Combining the CDR3 with reference TRBV18 and TRBJ2-1 gives the whole variable domain NAGVMQNPRHLVRRRGQEARLRCSPMKGHSHVYWYRQLPEEGLKFMVYLQKENIIDESGMPKERFSAEFPKEGPSILRIQQVVRGDSAAYFCASSPPVVSSYNEQFFGPGTRLTVL.